This T cell receptor beta chain was identified during a study of cytomegalovirus exposure and HLA in healthy donors. General study results and limits: There were a few CMV-associated chains whose specificity for CMV antigens was confirmed in vitro.

Notes on this clone: Antigen: not known. Compared with germline, one end of the junction differs, possibly owing to a read error.

Researchers ran the PCR with 60 Vbeta and 13 Jbeta primers. Clones were sequenced by immunoSEQ multiplex PCR, and TCRdb holds only the in-frame ones, with some missing. This repertoire includes around 40,000 clones. CDR1 and CDR2 from the germline V gene are SSHAT and FNYEAQ (reference sequence). CDR3 size: 15 residues. The J gene is TRBJ2-2, the V gene TRBV7-7; TRBD2 matches 9 bases. Sequenced sample: PBMCs. This receptor was identified in a man in his forties in good health and CMV-seropositive. CDR3 amino acids: CASSLAGEVTGELFF. In nucleotides, the CDR3 is TGTGCTAGCAGCTTAGCGGGGGAGGTAACCGGGGAGCTGTTTTTT. Combining the CDR3 with reference TRBV7-7 and TRBJ2-2 gives the whole variable domain GAGVSQSPRYKVTKRGQDVTLRCDPISSHATLYWYQQALGQGPEFLTYFNYEAQPDKSGLPSDRFSAERPEGSISTLTIQRTEQRDSAMYRCASSLAGEVTGELFFGEGSRLTVL.